The sequence of this T cell receptor beta chain was determined in a study of T-cell memory formation after mild COVID-19. Notes on the study in general: Some clones that responded were present in memory (sampled pre-infection), which suggests cross-reactive memory joined.

Each CDR3 protein is one row after TCRdb ran MiXCR on the 5' RACE reads. The sample records about 250,000 distinct CDR3 sequences, approximately 18% being singletons. This clonotype was detected only a few times. Antigen: not known. This CDR3 has 12 amino acids. V was trimmed by 5 bases and J by 4 bases, leaving 5 bases between them. Germline V CDR1 and CDR2: LGHNA, YSLEER. The V gene is TRBV4-3, the J gene TRBJ2-2; D is undetermined. Sequenced sample: PBMCs or a T cell subset sorted from them (not recorded which). The TCR was taken from a man between 18 and 29 years old who had mild COVID-19 (a few samples of this study predate the infection). Cell type and time point are not known. The CDR3 region has the DNA TGCGCCAGCAGCACATTCACCGGGGAGCTGTTTTTT. Its protein product is CASSTFTGELFF.